One sample yielded the 27 T cell receptor beta chains listed below, sequenced in a study of T cell responses to AZD1222 COVID-19 vaccine. Produced via immunoSEQ multiplex PCR; TCRdb's table is partial and in-frame only. The table has over 65,000 clones, around four fifths seen once. The material sequenced was peripheral blood, taken on day 0 of AZD1222 vaccination. Source of these receptors: an adult in good health.

V is TRBV20-1 and J is TRBJ1-6; tentative D call: TRBD1 (5 bases). The CDR3 runs to 15 residues. The V gene lost 3 bases and the J gene lost 5 bases, with 14 bases spanning the gap. Germline V gene data show CDR1 as DFQATT and CDR2 as SNEGSKA (reference sequence). The CDR3 sequence is CSASGGAGNNSPLHF. In DNA form, the CDR3 reads TGCAGTGCTAGTGGGGGAGCAGGGAATAATTCACCCCTCCACTTT.

The chain uses TRBV7-8 and TRBJ2-1, with no clear D. With 1 base removed from V and 0 bases from J, the gap between germline ends came to 10 bases. Germline V CDR1 and CDR2: SGHVS, FQNEAQ. The CDR3 extends over 16 amino acids. The DNA for the CDR3 is TGTGCCAGCAGCTTAGTAGGCGGAAGCTCCTACAATGAGCAGTTCTTC. Translated: CASSLVGGSSYNEQFF.

A few counts support this clone. The chain carries TRBV3-1 (or the pseudogene TRBV3-2) and TRBJ1-5, with 7 bases identical to TRBD1. The CDR3 has 15 residues. V was pared by 1 base and J by 7 bases, with 7 bases of the junction left unmatched. CDR1 is LGHDT, CDR2 YNNKEL, per germline (reference sequence). The CDR3 nucleotides are TGTGCCAGCAGCCAAGGTCAGGGGGGAGGGCAGCCCCAGCATTTT. This translates into CASSQGQGGGQPQHF.

The table lists this clone with a count of one. This sequence joins TRBV5-1 and TRBJ1-2; D remains ambiguous. Germline V gene lookup returns CDR1 SGHRS and CDR2 YFSETQ. The CDR3 is 13 amino acids. V lost 0 bases, J lost 4 bases, and 7 bases lay in between. CDR3 nucleotide sequence: TGCGCCAGCAGCTTGGACTGGACCTATGGCTACACCTTC. This translates into CASSLDWTYGYTF.

The chain is built from TRBV18 and TRBJ2-3; 13 nucleotides align to TRBD2. The CDR3 consists of 15 residues. The junction had 5 bases not matched to a gene; V was cut back by 6 bases and J by 5 bases. The germline gives CDR1 KGHSH, CDR2 LQKENI. The CDR3 DNA reads as TGTGCCAGCTCCCGGACTAGCGGGGGCGAAGATACGCAGTATTTT. Translated, it gives CASSRTSGGEDTQYF.

The chain employs TRBV18 and TRBJ2-7; the D gene could be TRBD1 or TRBD2 (5 bases each). The CDR3 contains 11 residues. With 5 bases removed from V and 6 bases from J, the gap between germline ends came to 8 bases. Germline lookup yields CDR1 KGHSH and CDR2 LQKENI. The CDR3 sequence: CASSAGSEQYF. The CDR3 nucleotides are TGTGCCAGCTCAGCAGGGAGCGAGCAGTACTTC.

This clone was seen a handful of times. The rearrangement joins TRBV6-6 to TRBJ2-3, with TRBD2 matching over 7 bases. This CDR3 is built from 17 residues. Trimming took 5 bases from V and 0 from J; bases not matched to a gene: 11. The germline CDR1 and CDR2 sequences are MNHNY and SVGAGI (reference sequence). CDR3 coding DNA: TGTGCCAGCAGTCCCCTTAGGGAGGGCCTTAGCACAGATACGCAGTATTTT. This encodes CASSPLREGLSTDTQYF.

The chain links TRBV5-1 to TRBJ2-3, with 9 bases identical to TRBD2. Germline loops: CDR1 SGHRS, CDR2 YFSETQ. This CDR3 is built from 16 residues. V lost 0 bases, J lost 6 bases, and 8 bases stayed unmatched. The CDR3 DNA follows: TGCGCCAGCAGCTTGGTCTGGCGGGAGGGTGACGATACGCAGTATTTT. Translated: CASSLVWREGDDTQYF.

The rearrangement uses TRBV7-9 and TRBJ1-1; TRBD1 might be the D (6 bases). This CDR3 contains 13 residues. V was pared by 5 bases and J by 5 bases, with 12 bases between. Per the germline V gene, CDR1 is SEHNR and CDR2 is FQNEAQ (reference sequence). CDR3 nucleotides: TGTGCCAGCAGCGTAGGGGGGAGGACTGAAGCTTTCTTT. This encodes CASSVGGRTEAFF.

The rearrangement links TRBV30 to TRBJ2-5, with 8 bases aligning to TRBD1. The trim removed 0 bases at V and 7 bases at J, leaving 7 bases unmatched. This CDR3 contains 14 residues. From germline, CDR1 is GTSNPN and CDR2 SVGIG (reference sequence). The CDR3 region has the DNA TGTGCCTGGAGTGTCGACAGGGGTGTTGTGACCCAGTACTTC. Translated: CAWSVDRGVVTQYF.

This clone has a handful of counts. V and J are TRBV30 and TRBJ2-1; the match to TRBD2 covers 10 bases. The junction had 8 bases not matched to a gene; V was cut back by 5 bases and J by 10 bases. This CDR3 contains 13 residues. Germline assignment: CDR1 GTSNPN and CDR2 SVGIG (reference sequence). The CDR3 spells CAWQREGRGEQFF. CDR3 sequence (DNA): TGTGCCTGGCAGCGGGAGGGCCGAGGGGAGCAGTTCTTC. The whole variable domain, remainder taken from reference TRBV30 and TRBJ2-1, is SQTIHQWPATLVQPVGSPLSLECTVEGTSNPNLYWYRQAAGRGLQLLFYSVGIGQISSEVPQNLSASRPQDRQFILSSKKLLLSDSGFYLCAWQREGRGEQFFGPGTRLTVL.

The chain employs TRBV6-5 and TRBJ1-3; D call uncertain. The CDR3 is made up of 14 amino acids. Trimming removed 11 bases from V and 0 bases from J, with 14 bases in between. CDR1 and CDR2 from the germline V gene are MNHEY and SVGAGI. The CDR3 DNA follows: TGTGCCGTAGGATCAGGCAACTCTGGAAACACCATATATTTT. This translates into CAVGSGNSGNTIYF.

V is TRBV6-5 and J is TRBJ2-2; perhaps TRBD2 as D (5 bases). Germline V lookup: CDR1 MNHEY, CDR2 SVGAGI. V was clipped by 10 bases and J by 7 bases, with 19 bases between them. The CDR3 has 14 residues. CDR3 coding DNA: TGTGCCACCTCCCTATTTTCGGGGAACGGGGAGCTGTTTTTT. Its protein is CATSLFSGNGELFF.

This clone appeared once. The rearrangement links TRBV19 to TRBJ2-3; the match to TRBD2 covers 7 bases. Germline trimming cut 4 bases from V and 5 bases from J; bases unmatched to any gene: 12. The germline gives CDR1 LNHDA, CDR2 SQIVND (reference sequence). This CDR3 region has 16 residues. DNA for the CDR3: TGTGCCAGTAGTAACCGGCTGGGCGGGAGTAGAGATACGCAGTATTTT. Protein sequence: CASSNRLGGSRDTQYF.

The rearrangement joins TRBV2 to TRBJ1-2; 9 bases align to TRBD1. V gave up 2 bases and J gave up 11 bases; unmatched junction bases: 9. Per the germline V gene, CDR1 is SNHLY and CDR2 is FYNNEI. The CDR3 runs 14 residues. The CDR3 loop is CASSEWGQGLSYTF. The CDR3 bases are TGTGCCAGCAGTGAATGGGGACAGGGATTAAGTTACACCTTC.

The chain links TRBV12-5 to TRBJ2-3, with D possibly TRBD1 on 5 matching bases. Germline loops: CDR1 LGHNT, CDR2 FRNRAP. Trimming shortened V by 3 bases and J by 0 bases, and 13 bases separated the two germline ends. The CDR3 is 16 residues long. CDR3 sequence (DNA): TGTGCTAGTGGTTTTCCCCGGGCAGGGAGCACAGATACGCAGTATTTT. It encodes CASGFPRAGSTDTQYF.

The CDR3 sequence is CASSVSDRAHEKLFF. In DNA form, the CDR3 reads TGTGCCAGCAGCGTATCTGACAGGGCGCATGAAAAACTGTTTTTT. V gene TRBV9 combines with J gene TRBJ1-4, with TRBD1 matching over 7 bases. After removal of 1 base from V and 6 bases from J, the junction contained 6 bases not matched to a gene. The CDR3 contains 15 residues. Germline CDR1 is SGDLS and CDR2 is YYNGEE. Complete variable domain (other parts from reference TRBV9 and TRBJ1-4): DSGVTQTPKHLITATGQRVTLRCSPRSGDLSVYWYQQSLDQGLQFLIQYYNGEERAKGNILERFSAQQFPDLHSELNLSSLELGDSALYFCASSVSDRAHEKLFFGSGTQLSVL.

The chain joins TRBV3-1 (or the pseudogene TRBV3-2) to TRBJ1-1, with TRBD1 identical over 7 bases. This CDR3 region has 14 residues. Germline V gene lookup returns CDR1 LGHDT and CDR2 YNNKEL (reference sequence). After removal of 4 bases from V and 1 base from J, the junction contained 3 bases not matched to a gene. Here the CDR3 reads CASSRGGPNTEAFF. CDR3 nucleotides: TGTGCCAGCAGCCGAGGGGGCCCGAACACTGAAGCTTTCTTT.

The gene calls are TRBV7-2 and TRBJ1-1; 7 bases align to TRBD1. Germline trimming cut 3 bases from V and 5 bases from J; bases unmatched to any gene: 9. The CDR3 extends over 15 amino acids. The germline CDR1 and CDR2 sequences are SGHTA and FQGNSA. The CDR3 here is CASSFQTGAATEAFF. DNA of the CDR3: TGTGCCAGCAGCTTCCAAACAGGGGCGGCGACTGAAGCTTTCTTT.

The rearrangement joins TRBV4-1 to TRBJ2-1; D is unresolved. The CDR3 length is 16 residues. Trimming pared 0 bases from V and 0 bases from J, leaving 9 bases between. Per the germline V gene, CDR1 is MGHRA and CDR2 is YSYEKL. In DNA form, the CDR3 reads TGCGCCAGCAGCCAAGATCGGACGATCTCCTACAATGAGCAGTTCTTC. Protein product: CASSQDRTISYNEQFF.

The rearrangement joins TRBV15 to TRBJ1-4; D unclear. With 0 bases removed from V and 7 bases from J, the gap between germline ends came to 3 bases. Germline V gives CDR1 LNHNV, CDR2 YYDKDF (reference sequence). CDR3 length: 12 residues. The CDR3 loop reads CATSRDSEKLFF. CDR3 nucleotide sequence: TGTGCCACCAGCAGAGATAGTGAAAAACTGTTTTTT.

The J gene is TRBJ2-4, the V gene TRBV3-1 (or the pseudogene TRBV3-2), with 10 bases matching TRBD2. The germline gives CDR1 LGHDT, CDR2 YNNKEL (reference sequence). The CDR3 extends over 19 amino acids. V lost 4 bases to trimming and J lost 0 bases; unmatched junction nucleotides: 12. CDR3 amino acids: CASSRYLAGAQIAKNIQYF. The DNA of the CDR3 is TGTGCCAGCAGCCGATACCTAGCGGGAGCGCAGATAGCCAAAAACATTCAGTACTTC.

V and J are TRBV2 and TRBJ2-7, with 7 bases matching TRBD1. The CDR3 totals 14 residues. Trimming took 3 bases from V and 2 from J; bases not matched to a gene: 4. CDR1 and CDR2 from the germline V gene are SNHLY and FYNNEI. DNA of the CDR3: TGTGCCAGCAGTGAGAGGACAGGAGCCTACGAGCAGTACTTC. Translated: CASSERTGAYEQYF.

This clone was detected a few times. The chain has TRBV3-1 (or the pseudogene TRBV3-2) and TRBJ2-7; the D is unclear. CDR3 size: 12 residues. Germline CDR1 reads LGHDT; CDR2 reads YNNKEL (reference sequence). V was shortened by 3 bases and J by 3 bases, with 6 bases between the two germline ends. The CDR3 region has the DNA TGTGCCAGCAGCCATGATAGCTACGAGCAGTACTTC. Its translation: CASSHDSYEQYF.

V gene TRBV19 combines with J gene TRBJ1-2; D is uncertain. Germline loops: CDR1 LNHDA, CDR2 SQIVND (reference sequence). The ends were cut back, 0 bases at V and 4 bases at J, with 12 bases in the middle. This CDR3 region has 15 residues. CDR3: CASSIDSRMVYGYTF. CDR3 DNA sequence: TGTGCCAGTAGTATAGATTCCAGGATGGTCTATGGCTACACCTTC.

This clone has a handful of counts. The V call is TRBV7-6, the J call TRBJ2-1; 7 bases are shared with TRBD1. Germline CDR1 and CDR2: SGHVS and FNYEAQ. The length of the CDR3 is 15 residues. Trimming cost V 1 base and J 0 bases; bases outside gene matches: 0. Here the CDR3 reads CASSLGTGSYNEQFF. The DNA for the CDR3 is TGTGCCAGCAGCTTAGGGACAGGCTCCTACAATGAGCAGTTCTTC.

This chain uses TRBV5-1 with TRBJ2-7; a weak D match, TRBD2 (5 bases). Per germline, CDR1 SGHRS and CDR2 YFSETQ. V lost 3 bases and J 5 bases, leaving 15 bases between the germline ends. The CDR3 sequence is 14 residues long. CDR3 protein: CASSSLAGWDEQYF. The CDR3 nucleotides are TGCGCCAGCAGCTCCCTGGCGGGCTGGGACGAGCAGTACTTC.